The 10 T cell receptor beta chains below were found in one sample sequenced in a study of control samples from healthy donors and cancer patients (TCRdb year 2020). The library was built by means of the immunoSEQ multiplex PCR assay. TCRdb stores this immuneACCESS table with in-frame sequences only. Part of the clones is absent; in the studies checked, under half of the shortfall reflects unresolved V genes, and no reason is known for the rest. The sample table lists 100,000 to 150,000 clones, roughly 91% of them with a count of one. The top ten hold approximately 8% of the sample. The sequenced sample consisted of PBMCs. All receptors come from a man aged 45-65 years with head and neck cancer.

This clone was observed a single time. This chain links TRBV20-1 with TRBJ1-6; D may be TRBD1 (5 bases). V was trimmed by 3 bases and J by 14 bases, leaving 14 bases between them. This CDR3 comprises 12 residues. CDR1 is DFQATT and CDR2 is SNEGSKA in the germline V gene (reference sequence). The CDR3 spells CSASFQGGTLHF. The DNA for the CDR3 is TGCAGTGCTAGTTTCCAGGGAGGTACCCTCCACTTT.

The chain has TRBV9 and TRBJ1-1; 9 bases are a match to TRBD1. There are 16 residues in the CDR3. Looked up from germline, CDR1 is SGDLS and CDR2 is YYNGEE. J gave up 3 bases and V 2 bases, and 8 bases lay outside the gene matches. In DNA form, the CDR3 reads TGTGCCAGCAGCGTCCGGGACAGGGTGTTGTACACTGAAGCTTTCTTT. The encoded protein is CASSVRDRVLYTEAFF.

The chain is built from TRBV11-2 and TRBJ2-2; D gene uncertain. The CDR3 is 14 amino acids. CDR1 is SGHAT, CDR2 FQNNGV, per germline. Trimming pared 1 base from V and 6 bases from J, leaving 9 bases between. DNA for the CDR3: TGTGCCAGCAGCTTAGCCGGGTACTCCGGGGAGCTGTTTTTT. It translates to CASSLAGYSGELFF.

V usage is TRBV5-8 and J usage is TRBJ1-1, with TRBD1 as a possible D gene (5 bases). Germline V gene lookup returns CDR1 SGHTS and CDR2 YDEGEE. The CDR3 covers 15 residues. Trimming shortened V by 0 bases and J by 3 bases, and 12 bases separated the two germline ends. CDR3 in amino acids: CASSLGGYSDTEAFF. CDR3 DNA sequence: TGTGCCAGCAGCTTGGGGGGCTACAGCGACACTGAAGCTTTCTTT. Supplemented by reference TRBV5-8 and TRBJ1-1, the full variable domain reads EAGVTQSPTHLIKTRGQQATLRCSPISGHTSVYWYQQALGLGLQFLLWYDEGEERNRGNFPPRFSGRQFPNYSSELNVNALELEDSALYLCASSLGGYSDTEAFFGQGTRLTVV.

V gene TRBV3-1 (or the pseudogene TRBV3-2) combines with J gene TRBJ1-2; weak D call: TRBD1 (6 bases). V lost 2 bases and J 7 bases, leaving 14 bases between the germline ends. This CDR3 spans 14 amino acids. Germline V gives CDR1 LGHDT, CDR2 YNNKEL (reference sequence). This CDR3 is CASSQSQGQTGYTF. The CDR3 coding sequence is TGTGCCAGCAGCCAATCGCAAGGACAGACTGGCTACACCTTC.

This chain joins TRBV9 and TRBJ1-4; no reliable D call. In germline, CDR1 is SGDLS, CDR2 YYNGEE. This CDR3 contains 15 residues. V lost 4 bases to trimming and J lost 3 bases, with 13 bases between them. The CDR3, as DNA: TGTGCCAGCAGCTCAGAAGGAGGGCCTAATGAAAAACTGTTTTTT. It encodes CASSSEGGPNEKLFF. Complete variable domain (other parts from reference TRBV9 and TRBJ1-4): DSGVTQTPKHLITATGQRVTLRCSPRSGDLSVYWYQQSLDQGLQFLIQYYNGEERAKGNILERFSAQQFPDLHSELNLSSLELGDSALYFCASSSEGGPNEKLFFGSGTQLSVL.

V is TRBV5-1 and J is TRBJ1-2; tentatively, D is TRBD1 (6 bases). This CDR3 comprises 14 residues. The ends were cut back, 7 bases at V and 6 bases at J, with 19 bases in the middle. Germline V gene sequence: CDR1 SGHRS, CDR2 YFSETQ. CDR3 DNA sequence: TGCGCCAGCGCCAGCTACAGGGACTCAGATGGCTACACCTTC. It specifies CASASYRDSDGYTF.

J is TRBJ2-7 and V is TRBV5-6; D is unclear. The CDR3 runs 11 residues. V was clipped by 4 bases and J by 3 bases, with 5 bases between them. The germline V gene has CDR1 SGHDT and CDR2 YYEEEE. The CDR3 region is CASSRNYEQYF. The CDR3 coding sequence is TGTGCCAGCAGCCGAAACTACGAGCAGTACTTC.

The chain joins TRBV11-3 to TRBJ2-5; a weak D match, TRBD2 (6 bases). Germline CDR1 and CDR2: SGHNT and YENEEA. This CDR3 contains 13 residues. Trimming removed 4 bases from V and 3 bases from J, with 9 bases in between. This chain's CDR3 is CASSSRLEETQYF. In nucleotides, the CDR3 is TGTGCCAGCAGCTCGCGACTAGAAGAGACCCAGTACTTC. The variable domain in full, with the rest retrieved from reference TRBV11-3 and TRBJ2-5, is EAGVVQSPRYKIIEKKQPVAFWCNPISGHNTLYWYLQNLGQGPELLIRYENEEAVDDSQLPKDRFSAERLKGVDSTLKIQPAELGDSAVYLCASSSRLEETQYFGPGTRLLVL.

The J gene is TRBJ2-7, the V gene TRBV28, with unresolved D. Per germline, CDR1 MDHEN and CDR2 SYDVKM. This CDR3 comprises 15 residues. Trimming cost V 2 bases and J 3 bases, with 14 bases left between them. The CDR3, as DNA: TGTGCCAGCAGTTTAAAACGTGGGAAGGGCTACGAGCAGTACTTC. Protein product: CASSLKRGKGYEQYF.